A selection of T cell receptor beta chains follows, all from one sample in a study of T cell responses to AZD1222 COVID-19 vaccine. Measured with immunoSEQ multiplex PCR; TCRdb has only the in-frame clones, and not every one. The sample is made up of under 150,000 clones, and the top ten hold about 2.2% of it. The material sequenced was peripheral blood. All receptors come from an adult in good health. CDR3s include the opening cysteine and the closing phenylalanine or tryptophan. D genes are given only for firm matches.

D gene,V gene,J gene,CDR3 protein,CDR3 DNA
TRBD2,TRBV7-6,TRBJ2-3,CASSPPLVRKLAGDQADTQYF,TGTGCCAGCAGCCCACCCCTCGTTCGCAAACTAGCGGGGGATCAGGCTGATACGCAGTATTTT
-,TRBV18,TRBJ2-7,CASSTGDGPYEQYF,TGTGCCAGCAGCACCGGGGACGGCCCCTACGAGCAGTACTTC
TRBD1,TRBV7-2,TRBJ1-4,CASSSTTGTGGEKLFF,TGTGCCAGCAGCTCCACCACCGGGACAGGGGGCGAAAAACTGTTTTTT
-,TRBV19,TRBJ1-4,CASSDPATNEKLFF,TGTGCCAGTAGTGACCCCGCAACTAATGAAAAACTGTTTTTT
-,TRBV6-6,TRBJ1-6,CASSYGSLGSPLHF,TGTGCCAGCAGTTACGGCTCCCTCGGTTCACCCCTCCACTTT
TRBD1,TRBV19,TRBJ1-5,CASSSLGETGVGQPQHF,TGTGCCAGTAGTTCACTAGGGGAAACAGGGGTCGGGCAGCCCCAGCATTTT
-,TRBV18,TRBJ2-7,CASSPPEAGEGAEQYF,TGTGCCAGCTCACCACCGGAGGCAGGGGAGGGCGCCGAGCAGTACTTC
TRBD1,TRBV7-3,TRBJ2-2,CASSLGRGLGELFF,TGTGCCAGCAGCTTAGGAAGGGGGCTCGGGGAGCTGTTTTTT
-,TRBV2,TRBJ1-5,CASSDMIWGTQPQHF,TGTGCCAGCAGTGATATGATTTGGGGGACGCAGCCCCAGCATTTT
-,TRBV28,TRBJ1-4,CASIVRGGEKLFF,TGTGCCAGCATCGTGCGGGGGGGAGAAAAACTGTTTTTT
-,TRBV20-1,TRBJ1-2,CSASPGIANYGYTF,TGCAGTGCTAGTCCCGGAATTGCTAACTATGGCTACACCTTC
TRBD1,TRBV29-1,TRBJ1-5,CSVGDSINQPQHF,TGCAGCGTTGGGGACAGCATCAATCAGCCCCAGCATTTT
-,TRBV11-3,TRBJ1-1,CASRGTALNTEAFF,TGTGCCAGCAGGGGTACGGCCCTTAACACTGAAGCTTTCTTT
TRBD2,TRBV7-2,TRBJ2-3,CASRPRGLAGGGTDTQYF,TGTGCCAGCCGCCCGAGGGGACTAGCGGGGGGGGGCACAGATACGCAGTATTTT
-,TRBV15,TRBJ1-2,CATSRDRSGSPYGYTF,TGTGCCACCAGCAGAGATCGGAGCGGATCCCCTTATGGCTACACCTTC
TRBD1,TRBV7-8,TRBJ2-7,CASMGQSYEQYF,TGTGCCAGCATGGGACAGTCCTACGAGCAGTACTTC
-,TRBV7-2,TRBJ2-3,CASSLAADTQYF,TGTGCCAGCAGCTTAGCGGCGGATACGCAGTATTTT
TRBD1,TRBV28,TRBJ1-2,CATTNRQGYYGYTF,TGTGCCACCACCAACCGACAGGGCTACTATGGCTACACCTTC
-,TRBV3-1/TRBV3-2,TRBJ2-1,CASSQVTWGGEQFF,TGTGCCAGCAGCCAAGTGACGTGGGGTGGGGAGCAGTTCTTC
-,TRBV18,TRBJ2-1,CASSPDSRGTLGSSLNEQFF,TGTGCCAGCTCACCCGACTCGAGGGGGACCCTAGGGTCTAGTCTAAATGAGCAGTTCTTC
-,TRBV28,TRBJ1-2,CASSPPDKYYGYTF,TGTGCCAGCAGTCCTCCTGACAAGTATTATGGCTACACCTTC
-,TRBV2,TRBJ2-3,CASLRGAGDTQYF,TGTGCCAGTCTACGGGGGGCGGGGGATACGCAGTATTTT
-,TRBV10-3,TRBJ1-2,CAISERGAGYTF,TGTGCCATCAGTGAGCGGGGGGCTGGCTACACCTTC
TRBD1,TRBV6-1,TRBJ1-2,CASSEGTGLGYGYTF,TGTGCCAGCAGTGAAGGGACAGGACTGGGCTATGGCTACACCTTC
TRBD2,TRBV19,TRBJ2-5,CASSMTSGGAWETQYF,TGTGCCAGTAGTATGACTAGCGGGGGGGCGTGGGAGACCCAGTACTTC
TRBD1,TRBV6-5,TRBJ2-7,CASTGQGVYEQYF,TGTGCCAGCACCGGACAGGGAGTCTACGAGCAGTACTTC
-,TRBV4-3,TRBJ1-2,CASSQGVRAEDYGYTF,TGCGCCAGCAGCCAAGGGGTTCGGGCAGAAGACTATGGCTACACCTTC
TRBD1,TRBV4-2,TRBJ2-1,CASSQETGGVYNEQFF,TGTGCCAGCAGCCAAGAGACAGGGGGCGTCTACAATGAGCAGTTCTTC
-,TRBV3-1/TRBV3-2,TRBJ1-1,CASSQRVGLNTEAFF,TGTGCCAGCAGCCAACGGGTGGGATTGAACACTGAAGCTTTCTTT
TRBD1,TRBV12-3/TRBV12-4,TRBJ2-3,CASRQGAVDTQYF,TGTGCCAGCCGACAGGGGGCGGTGGATACGCAGTATTTT
-,TRBV30,TRBJ1-1,CAWRGVQAMNTEAFF,TGTGCCTGGAGAGGGGTACAGGCCATGAACACTGAAGCTTTCTTT
-,TRBV28,TRBJ2-3,CASSLFQSGASTDTQYF,TGTGCCAGCAGTTTATTCCAGTCGGGGGCCTCCACAGATACGCAGTATTTT
-,TRBV4-3,TRBJ1-5,CASSQDNAQGNQPQHF,TGCGCCAGCAGCCAAGATAACGCTCAGGGCAATCAGCCCCAGCATTTT
-,TRBV18,TRBJ1-2,CASSPNEGIGGYTF,TGTGCCAGCTCACCCAACGAGGGGATCGGAGGCTACACCTTC
-,TRBV7-2,TRBJ1-1,CASSLVLTNTEAFF,TGTGCCAGCAGCTTAGTATTAACGAACACTGAAGCTTTCTTT
-,TRBV6-5,TRBJ2-1,CASSPRGGPYNEQFF,TGTGCCAGCAGTCCCCGTGGGGGGCCATACAATGAGCAGTTCTTC
-,TRBV11-3,TRBJ2-1,CASSFIGANNEQFF,TGTGCCAGCAGCTTCATCGGGGCGAACAATGAGCAGTTCTTC
-,TRBV29-1,TRBJ1-2,CSVDGGGGGYTF,TGCAGCGTTGACGGCGGGGGAGGGGGCTACACCTTC
TRBD1,TRBV3-1/TRBV3-2,TRBJ2-2,CASSLIPTGVGELFF,TGTGCCAGCAGCCTTATACCGACAGGGGTGGGGGAGCTGTTTTTT
-,TRBV3-1/TRBV3-2,TRBJ1-5,CASSQGRYSNQPQHF,TGTGCCAGCAGCCAGGGGCGTTATAGCAATCAGCCCCAGCATTTT
-,TRBV28,TRBJ1-6,CASRTSLPPLHF,TGTGCCAGCAGAACGAGCCTGCCACCCCTCCACTTT
-,TRBV3-1/TRBV3-2,TRBJ1-2,CASSQGWGDGYTF,TGTGCCAGCAGCCAAGGGTGGGGGGACGGCTACACCTTC
TRBD1,TRBV29-1,TRBJ1-1,CSARSGTVNTEAFF,TGCAGCGCGAGGTCCGGGACAGTGAACACTGAAGCTTTCTTT